A single sample is the source of the 2 T cell receptor beta chains below, sequenced in a study of cytotoxic CD8 clonotypes in ibrutinib-treated CLL. TCRdb keeps only in-frame clones here, not all; method: immunoSEQ multiplex PCR. The sample contains 130,000 to 150,000 clones, about four fifths of which appear only once. This material consisted of PBMCs, taken after 12 months of ibrutinib treatment. These receptors all stem from a human donor with chronic lymphocytic leukemia.

The chain uses TRBV7-6 and TRBJ2-1, with D possibly matching TRBD2 (6 bases). Trimming took 5 bases from V and 0 from J, leaving 17 bases between them. This CDR3 is 17 amino acids long. From germline, CDR1 is SGHVS and CDR2 FNYEAQ. The DNA for the CDR3 is TGTGCCAGCAGCCCTAGAATGGGGAGGAGCTCCTACAATGAGCAGTTCTTC. This translates into CASSPRMGRSSYNEQFF. The variable domain in full, with the rest retrieved from reference TRBV7-6 and TRBJ2-1, is GAGVSQSPRYKVTKRGQDVALRCDPISGHVSLYWYRQALGQGPEFLTYFNYEAQQDKSGLPNDRFSAERPEGSISTLTIQRTEQRDSAMYRCASSPRMGRSSYNEQFFGPGTRLTVL.

The J gene is TRBJ2-7, the V gene TRBV2, with 11 nucleotides matching TRBD1. The germline V gene encodes CDR1 SNHLY and CDR2 FYNNEI. This CDR3 has 15 residues. The trim removed 2 bases at V and 4 bases at J, leaving 4 bases unmatched. The CDR3 nucleotides read TGTGCCAGCAGTGAAAGGACAGGGGGCGTTTACGAGCAGTACTTC. Protein product: CASSERTGGVYEQYF.